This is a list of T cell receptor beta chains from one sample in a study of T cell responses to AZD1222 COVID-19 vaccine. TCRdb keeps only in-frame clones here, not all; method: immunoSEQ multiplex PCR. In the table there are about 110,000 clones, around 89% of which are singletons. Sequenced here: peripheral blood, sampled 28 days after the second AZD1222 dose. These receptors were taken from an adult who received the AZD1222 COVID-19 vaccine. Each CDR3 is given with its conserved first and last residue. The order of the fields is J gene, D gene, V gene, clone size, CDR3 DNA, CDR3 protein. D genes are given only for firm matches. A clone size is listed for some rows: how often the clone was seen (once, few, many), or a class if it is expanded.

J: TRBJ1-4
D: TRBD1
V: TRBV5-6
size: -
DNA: TGTGCCAGCAGCGTGGGGTTGCAGGGGGATGATGAAAAACTGTTTTTT
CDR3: CASSVGLQGDDEKLFF

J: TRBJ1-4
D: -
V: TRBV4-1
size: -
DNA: TGCGCCAGCAGCCTCTCCGAGCGGGAAAATGAAAAACTGTTTTTT
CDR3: CASSLSERENEKLFF

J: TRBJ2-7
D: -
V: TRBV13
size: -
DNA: TGTGCCAGCAGTCAGGACACAGAATCCGGCCACGAGCAGTACTTC
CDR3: CASSQDTESGHEQYF

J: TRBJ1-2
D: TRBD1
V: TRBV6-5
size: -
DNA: TGTGCCAGCAGATTGGACAGGGGGCAGTATGGCTACACCTTC
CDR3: CASRLDRGQYGYTF

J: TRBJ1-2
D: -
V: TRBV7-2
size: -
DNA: TGTGCCAGCAGCTTAACTATTGGGGGTTTAGCAGCTGGGGGCTACACCTTC
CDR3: CASSLTIGGLAAGGYTF

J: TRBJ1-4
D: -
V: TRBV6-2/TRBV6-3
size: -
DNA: TGTGCCAGCAGTTACTCGCCTTTCAATGAAAAACTGTTTTTT
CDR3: CASSYSPFNEKLFF

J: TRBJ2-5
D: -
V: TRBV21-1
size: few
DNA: TGTGCCAGCAGCAAAGAGGCAGGACATGCCGGGACCCAGTACTTC
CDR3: CASSKEAGHAGTQYF

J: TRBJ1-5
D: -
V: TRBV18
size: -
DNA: TGTGCCAGCTCACCAGTGGAAAAAGGGCAGCCCCAGCATTTT
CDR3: CASSPVEKGQPQHF

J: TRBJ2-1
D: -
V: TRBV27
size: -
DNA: TGTGCCAGCAGTTCGACCGAGGGGAGAGACAATGAGCAGTTCTTC
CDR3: CASSSTEGRDNEQFF

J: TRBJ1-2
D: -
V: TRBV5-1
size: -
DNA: TGCGCCAGCAGCTTGGCAGGGGACTATGGCTACACCTTC
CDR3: CASSLAGDYGYTF

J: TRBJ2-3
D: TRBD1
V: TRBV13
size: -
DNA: TGTGCCAGCAGCCTGGGACAGTCAACAGATACGCAGTATTTT
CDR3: CASSLGQSTDTQYF

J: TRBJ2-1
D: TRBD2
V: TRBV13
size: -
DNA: TGTGCCAGCAGCCCACCGGCTAGCGGGGGGGCCTATGAGCAGTTCTTC
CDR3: CASSPPASGGAYEQFF

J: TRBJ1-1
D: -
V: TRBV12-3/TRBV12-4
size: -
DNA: TGTGCCAGCAGTGTCAGGATCCGTGAAGCTTTCTTT
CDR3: CASSVRIREAFF

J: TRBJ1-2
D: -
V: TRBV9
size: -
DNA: TGTGCCAGCAGCACAGAAGGGGGTGGCTACACCTTC
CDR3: CASSTEGGGYTF

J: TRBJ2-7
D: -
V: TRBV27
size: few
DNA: TGTGCCAGCAGTTCAATAGGGGGGGAGCAGTACTTC
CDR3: CASSSIGGEQYF

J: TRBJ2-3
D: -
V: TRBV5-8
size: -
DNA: TGTGCCAGCAGCTTGGGGTGGGGGAGCACAGATACGCAGTATTTT
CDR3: CASSLGWGSTDTQYF

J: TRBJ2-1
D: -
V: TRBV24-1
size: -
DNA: TGTGCCACCAGTGACTCGACAGAATACAATGAGCAGTTCTTC
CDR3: CATSDSTEYNEQFF

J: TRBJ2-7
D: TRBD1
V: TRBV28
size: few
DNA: TGTGCCAGCGGGACAGGGAGTAGATACGAGCAGTACTTC
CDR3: CASGTGSRYEQYF

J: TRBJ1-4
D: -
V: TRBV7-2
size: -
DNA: TGTGCCAGCAGCTTAGGGGGTCGGACCGGAGAAAAACTGTTTTTT
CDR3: CASSLGGRTGEKLFF

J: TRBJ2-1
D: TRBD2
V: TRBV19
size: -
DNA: TGTGCCAGTAGTATCGGACTAGCGGGGGGCCGGAGTTACAATGAGCAGTTCTTC
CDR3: CASSIGLAGGRSYNEQFF

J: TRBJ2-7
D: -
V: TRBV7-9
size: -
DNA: TGTGCCAGCAGCTCAGGGAGGTTCGACGAGCAGTACTTC
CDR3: CASSSGRFDEQYF

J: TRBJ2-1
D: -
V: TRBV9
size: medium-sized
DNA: TGTGCCAGCAGCGTAGGGCGGCGGGAGCAGTTCTTC
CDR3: CASSVGRREQFF

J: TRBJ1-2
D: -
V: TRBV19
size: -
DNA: TGTGCCAGTACTACTGGGTTTCAATTAGACGGCTACACCTTC
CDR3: CASTTGFQLDGYTF

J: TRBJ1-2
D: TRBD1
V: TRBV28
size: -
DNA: TGTGCCAGCGGGGAGGGGGCTGGCTATGGCTACACCTTC
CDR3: CASGEGAGYGYTF

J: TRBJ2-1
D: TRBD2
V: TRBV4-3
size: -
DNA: TGCGCCAGCAGCCAGCTGACTAGCGGGGGGTCCTCCTACAATGAGCAGTTCTTC
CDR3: CASSQLTSGGSSYNEQFF

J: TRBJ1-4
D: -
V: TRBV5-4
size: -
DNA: TGTGCCAGCAGCTTGTGGGGCCCCGGGGCTAATGAAAAACTGTTTTTT
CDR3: CASSLWGPGANEKLFF

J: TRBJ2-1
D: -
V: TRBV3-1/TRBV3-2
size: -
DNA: TGTGCCAGCAGCCAAGGGGTTGGGCAGTTCTTC
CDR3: CASSQGVGQFF

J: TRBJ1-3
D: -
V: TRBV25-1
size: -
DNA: TGTGCCAGCAGTGTTCCGGGACTAAACACCATATATTTT
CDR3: CASSVPGLNTIYF

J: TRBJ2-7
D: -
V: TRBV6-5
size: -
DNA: TGTGCCAGCAGTTACTCGCGCCGGGAAACCTACGAGCAGTACTTC
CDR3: CASSYSRRETYEQYF

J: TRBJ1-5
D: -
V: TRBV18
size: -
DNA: TGTGCCAGCTCAACCCTCGGGGTGGGTCAGCCCCAGCATTTT
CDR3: CASSTLGVGQPQHF

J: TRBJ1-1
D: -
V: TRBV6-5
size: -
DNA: TGTGCCACACAAGAACTGAACACTGAAGCTTTCTTT
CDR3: CATQELNTEAFF

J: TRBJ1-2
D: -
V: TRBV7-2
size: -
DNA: TGTGCCAGCAGTCAAGGACTGAGGCAAGGCTACACCTTC
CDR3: CASSQGLRQGYTF

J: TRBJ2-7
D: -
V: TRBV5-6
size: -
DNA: TGTGCCAGCAGCACGGCCGCCGAGCAGTACTTC
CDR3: CASSTAAEQYF

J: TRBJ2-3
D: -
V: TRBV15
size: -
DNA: TGTGCCACCAGCTACCAACGACGCACAGATACGCAGTATTTT
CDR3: CATSYQRRTDTQYF

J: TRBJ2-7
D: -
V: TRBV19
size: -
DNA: TGTGCCAGTAGTATAGTGGGGACCCCGCCCTACGAGCAGTACTTC
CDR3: CASSIVGTPPYEQYF

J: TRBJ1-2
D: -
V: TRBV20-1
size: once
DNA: TGCAGTGCTAGTGATGGCCCGGGCGGAGGCTACACCTTC
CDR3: CSASDGPGGGYTF

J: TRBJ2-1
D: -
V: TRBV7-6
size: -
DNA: TGTGCCAGCAGCTTAGGTGGTGGGGGACCTTACAATGAGCAGTTCTTC
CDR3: CASSLGGGGPYNEQFF

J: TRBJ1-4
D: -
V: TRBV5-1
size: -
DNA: TGCGCCAGCAGCGACGGTACTAATGAAAAACTGTTTTTT
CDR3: CASSDGTNEKLFF

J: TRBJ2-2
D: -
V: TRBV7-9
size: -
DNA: TGTGCCAGCAGCTTAAGTGACACCGGGGAGCTGTTTTTT
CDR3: CASSLSDTGELFF

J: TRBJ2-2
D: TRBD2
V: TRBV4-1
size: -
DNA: TGCGCCAGCAGCCAAGTTCGAGCGGGGCTCACCGGGGAGCTGTTTTTT
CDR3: CASSQVRAGLTGELFF

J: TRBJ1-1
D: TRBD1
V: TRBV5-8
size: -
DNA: TGTGCCAGCAGCTTGGTACCGGGACAGACCATGAACACTGAAGCTTTCTTT
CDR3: CASSLVPGQTMNTEAFF

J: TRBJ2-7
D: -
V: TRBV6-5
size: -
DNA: TGTGCCAGCACCCTTGGGGGACTCTACGAGCAGTACTTC
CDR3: CASTLGGLYEQYF

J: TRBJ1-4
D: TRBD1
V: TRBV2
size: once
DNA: TGTGCCAGCAGTGCCGCAGGGGGCGCTAATGAAAAACTGTTTTTT
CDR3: CASSAAGGANEKLFF

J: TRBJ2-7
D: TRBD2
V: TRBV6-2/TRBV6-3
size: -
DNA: TGTGCCAGCAGTTACGATGCTAGCGGCTACGAGCAGTACTTC
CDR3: CASSYDASGYEQYF

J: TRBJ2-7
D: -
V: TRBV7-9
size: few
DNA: TGTGCCAGCAGCCCCGACACTTCCTACGAGCAGTACTTC
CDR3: CASSPDTSYEQYF

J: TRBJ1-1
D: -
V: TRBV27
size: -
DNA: TGTGCCAGCAGTTCCCCAGGGGATATGAACACTGAAGCTTTCTTT
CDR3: CASSSPGDMNTEAFF

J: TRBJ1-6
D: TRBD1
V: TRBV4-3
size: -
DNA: TGCGCCAGCAGCCAAGAACAAGGGACAGGGGGTTCACCCCTCCACTTT
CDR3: CASSQEQGTGGSPLHF

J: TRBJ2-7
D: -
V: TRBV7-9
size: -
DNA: TGTGCCAGCAGTCGGGACACCTACGAGCAGTACTTC
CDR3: CASSRDTYEQYF

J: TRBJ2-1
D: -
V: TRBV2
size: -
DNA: TGTGCCAGCAGTGAATATGGTGGATCATCGTTGGGTTACAATGAGCAGTTCTTC
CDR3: CASSEYGGSSLGYNEQFF

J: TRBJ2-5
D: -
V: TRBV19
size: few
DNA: TGTGCCAGTATTGGGAGGACGGGTGGGCAAGAGACCCAGTACTTC
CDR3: CASIGRTGGQETQYF

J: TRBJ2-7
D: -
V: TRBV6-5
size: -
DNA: TGTGCCAGCAGACCGGGACACTTATACGAGCAGTACTTC
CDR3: CASRPGHLYEQYF

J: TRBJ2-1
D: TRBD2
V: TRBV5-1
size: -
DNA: TGCGCCAGCAGCTTGGGGCGGGGGGGCTCGGATGAGCAGTTCTTC
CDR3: CASSLGRGGSDEQFF

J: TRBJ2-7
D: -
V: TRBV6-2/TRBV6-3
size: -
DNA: TGTGCCAGCAGTTACTTTGACGAGCAGTACTTC
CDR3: CASSYFDEQYF

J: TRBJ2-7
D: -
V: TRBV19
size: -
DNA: TGTGCCAGTAGTTCCCAAGGGGTTACCTACGAGCAGTACTTC
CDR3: CASSSQGVTYEQYF

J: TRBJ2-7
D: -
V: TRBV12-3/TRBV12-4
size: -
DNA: TGTGCCAGCAGTTTAGTGACTTCCTACGAGCAGTACTTC
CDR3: CASSLVTSYEQYF

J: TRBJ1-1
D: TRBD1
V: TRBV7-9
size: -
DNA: TGTGCCAGCCAAGACCCGGGCAGGGGGCTGAACACTGAAGCTTTCTTT
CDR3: CASQDPGRGLNTEAFF

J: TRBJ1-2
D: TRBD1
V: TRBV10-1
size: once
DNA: TGCGCCAGCAGTGAGAAACAGGGGACGAACTATGGCTACACCTTC
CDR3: CASSEKQGTNYGYTF

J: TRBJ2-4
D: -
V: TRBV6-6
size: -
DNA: TGTGCCAGCAGCCGACGCCCATCGGACGTAGCCAAAAACATTCAGTACTTC
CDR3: CASSRRPSDVAKNIQYF

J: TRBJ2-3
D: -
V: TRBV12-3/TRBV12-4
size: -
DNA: TGTGCCAGCAGGGGCAGCACAGATACGCAGTATTTT
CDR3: CASRGSTDTQYF